This T cell receptor beta chain was captured by sequencing in a study of sequential checkpoint blockade in melanoma. The overall study: First-line arms were nivolumab then ipilimumab, or the reverse, randomized 1:1. Each arm's sequence ended with maintenance nivolumab.

Treatment defined: randomized to nivolumab then ipilimumab (arm A) or the reverse (arm B). None of the patients previously received DNA-damaging chemotherapy. Sorted cells were live CD3+CD8+, lacking CD19 and CD56, from PBMCs. Produced via immunoSEQ multiplex PCR; TCRdb's table is partial and in-frame only. The data hold about 27,000 clones, with around three quarters observed a single time. The sequencing here drew on CD8+ T cells sorted from blood (inferred from file names), taken from a patient given nivolumab and ipilimumab in sequence. This sequence was found in a human donor with melanoma.

CDR3 sequence reads: CASSVGTANNEQFF. The CDR3 DNA reads as TGTGCCAGCAGCGTAGGGACAGCAAACAATGAGCAGTTCTTC. The chain is built from TRBV9 and TRBJ2-1, with D possibly TRBD1 on 6 matching bases. V gave up 0 bases and J gave up 5 bases, with 9 bases separating them. The CDR3 totals 14 residues. Germline V gene sequence: CDR1 SGDLS, CDR2 YYNGEE.